This entry features one T cell receptor beta chain sequence. Its antigen is undetermined. The J segment lost 5 bases and the V segment lost 4 bases, leaving 11 bases of the junction unmatched. Germline CDR1 SGHRS, CDR2 YFSETQ. The CDR3 contains 17 residues. The sample originates from a study of beta chain features in type 1 diabetes. Study-wide context: The patient and healthy donor groups were comparable for age, gender and cell yields. Findings and caveats of the study: Fewer junction insertions and more nucleotide deletions appeared in type 1 diabetes patients. Type 1 diabetes patients showed a moderate but significant shortening of TCRB CDR3s in all four CD4+ subsets.

Once sorted, every population was more than 95% pure. Expressed TCRB transcripts were sequenced because the isolated RNA had all been reverse transcribed beforehand. The protocol was immunoSEQ multiplex PCR, while the TCRdb copy is restricted to in-frame clones and leaves out a portion. The table lists around 430,000 clones, about 30% of them singletons. The sequenced sample consisted of naive CD4+ T cells from blood. The TCR comes from a man between 18 and 29 years old in good health. This rearrangement joins TRBV5-1 to TRBJ2-1; 11 positions match TRBD2. The CDR3 DNA reads TGCGCCAGCAGCCCCGCCAGCGGGACTAGCGGACACAATGAGCAGTTCTTC. Protein sequence: CASSPASGTSGHNEQFF.